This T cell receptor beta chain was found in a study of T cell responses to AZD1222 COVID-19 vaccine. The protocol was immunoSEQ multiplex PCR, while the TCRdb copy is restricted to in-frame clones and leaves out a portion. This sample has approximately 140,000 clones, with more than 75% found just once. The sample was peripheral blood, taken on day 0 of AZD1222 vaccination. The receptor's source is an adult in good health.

The CDR3 reads CASSFWEEAFF. CDR3 DNA sequence: TGTGCCAGCAGTTTTTGGGAAGAAGCTTTCTTT. The chain links TRBV12-3 or TRBV12-4 to TRBJ1-1, with D uncertain. The CDR3 has 11 amino acids. Trimming removed 3 bases from V and 8 bases from J, with 7 bases in between.